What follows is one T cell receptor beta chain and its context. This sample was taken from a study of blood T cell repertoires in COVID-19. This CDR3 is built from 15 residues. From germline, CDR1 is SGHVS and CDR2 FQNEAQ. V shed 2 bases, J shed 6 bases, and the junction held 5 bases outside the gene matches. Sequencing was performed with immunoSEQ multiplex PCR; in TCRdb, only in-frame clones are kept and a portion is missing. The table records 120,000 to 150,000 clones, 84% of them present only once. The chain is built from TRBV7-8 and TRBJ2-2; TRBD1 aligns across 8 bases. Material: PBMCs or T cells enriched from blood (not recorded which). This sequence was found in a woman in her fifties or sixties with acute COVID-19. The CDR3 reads CASSLQGAQAGELFF. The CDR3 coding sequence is TGTGCCAGCAGCTTACAGGGGGCCCAGGCCGGGGAGCTGTTTTTT.